This T cell receptor beta chain was obtained from a study of cytomegalovirus exposure and HLA in healthy donors. Overall study findings and caveats: Reported results showed that the classifier diagnosed cytomegalovirus status with high specificity and sensitivity. Cytomegalovirus association was assigned to about 150 TCR beta chains. Despite most TCR sequences being rare, some public TCRs occurred in many donors.

Produced via immunoSEQ multiplex PCR; TCRdb's table is partial and in-frame only. The table includes about 120,000 clones, about 96% detected once. Germline V gene lookup returns CDR1 SGHVS and CDR2 FQNEAQ. The V end was cut by 1 base, the J end by 1 base, with 13 bases between. CDR3 length: 16 amino acids. Comment on this clone: Its target is not known.

The TCR was taken from a man aged 18 to 30 in good health and CMV-seronegative. The gene calls are TRBV7-8 and TRBJ2-5; D is unclear. The sequencing input was PBMCs. The CDR3, as DNA: TGTGCCAGCAGCTTAGAGTTGGGCACTGGCCAAGAGACCCAGTACTTC. It codes for CASSLELGTGQETQYF.